These 11 T cell receptor beta chains originate from one sample sequenced in a study of tumor-infiltrating lymphocytes in primary liver carcinoma. A primer matching the constant region was used to make TCR beta cDNA from approximately 520 ng of total RNA. Three rounds of nested multiplex PCR with slightly modified ARM-PCR produced TCR beta libraries. A C-beta reverse primer was combined with TRBV1-TRBV30 forward primers in the first two PCR rounds, and each round had approximately 9 cycles. TCRdb independently ran MiXCR on the multiplex PCR reads; one entry per CDR3 protein. The table records approximately 100,000 distinct CDR3 sequences, around two thirds of them present only once. Without any cell sorting, roughly 20-33 mg of bulk tissue yielded co-extracted RNA and DNA. Sequenced input: liver tumor tissue from sampling region 2. Subset indicated: tumor region T2, inferior pole. The origin of the receptors is a woman aged 55-69 years with primary liver carcinoma and hepatitis B virus infection.

This clonotype was observed a handful of times. V and J are TRBV11-2 and TRBJ2-3, with 9 bases matching TRBD2. With V trimmed by 0 bases and J by 5 bases, 18 bases remained unmatched. This CDR3 is built from 20 residues. Germline assignment: CDR1 SGHAT and CDR2 FQNNGV. CDR3 in amino acids: CASSLDLSVLAGEGIDTQYF. CDR3 coding DNA: TGTGCCAGCAGCTTAGATCTAAGTGTGTTAGCGGGAGAGGGGATAGATACGCAGTATTTT. Combining the CDR3 with reference TRBV11-2 and TRBJ2-3 gives the whole variable domain EAGVAQSPRYKIIEKRQSVAFWCNPISGHATLYWYQQILGQGPKLLIQFQNNGVVDDSQLPKDRFSAERLKGVDSTLKIQPAKLEDSAVYLCASSLDLSVLAGEGIDTQYFGPGTRLTVL.

This clonotype was seen more than once but under ten times. CDR3 nucleotide sequence: TGTGCCAGCAGCTTGTACGAGAACACTGAAGCTTTCTTT. Translating gives CASSLYENTEAFF. The chain couples TRBV7-9 to TRBJ1-1; the D is unclear. Germline lookup yields CDR1 SEHNR and CDR2 FQNEAQ (reference sequence). V lost 3 bases and J lost 1, with 6 bases in between. The CDR3 covers 13 residues.

This clonotype appeared many times. The DNA of the CDR3 is TGTGCCAGCAAGATCATGGAAACTGAAGCTTTCTTT. Protein product: CASKIMETEAFF. The genes are TRBV6-6 and TRBJ1-1; D unresolved. The V end was cut by 7 bases, the J end by 5 bases, with 11 bases between. The CDR3 loop spans 12 amino acids. Germline assignment: CDR1 MNHNY and CDR2 SVGAGI (reference sequence).

As regards this clonotype: This is likely a read error, given that the CDR3 carries no conserved phenylalanine or tryptophan at its end. This chain uses TRBV12-3 or TRBV12-4 with TRBJ2-5; D gene ambiguous. V was shortened by 2 bases and J by 1 base, with 2 bases between the two germline ends. The CDR3 runs to 12 residues. CDR3 DNA sequence: TGTGCCAGCAGTTTACTCCAAGAGACCCAGTACTTA. Protein: CASSLLQETQYL.

Comments on this clonotype: An end of the junction does not agree with germline; a read error may underlie this. The rearrangement links TRBV11-3 to TRBJ2-1, with D tentatively TRBD1 or TRBD2 (6 bases each). CDR3 length: 13 amino acids. CDR1 and CDR2 from the germline V gene are SGHNT and YENEEA. CDR3 in DNA: TGTGTCAGCAGTGCCGGGGGCTACAATGAGTGGTTCTTC. Protein sequence: CVSSAGGYNEWFF. Full variable domain (rest looked up from reference TRBV11-3 and TRBJ2-1): EAGVVQSPRYKIIEKKQPVAFWCNPISGHNTLYWYLQNLGQGPELLIRYENEEAVDDSQLPKDRFSAERLKGVDSTLKIQPAELGDSAVYLCVSSAGGYNEWFFGPGTRLTVL.

This clonotype was counted ten times or more. This chain joins TRBV24-1 and TRBJ2-3; D perhaps matches TRBD2 (6 bases). The CDR3 consists of 14 residues. Looked up from germline, CDR1 is KGHDR and CDR2 is SFDVKD. Trimming pared 3 bases from V and 3 bases from J, leaving 9 bases between. The CDR3 here is CATSDDRGTDTQYF. The CDR3 region has the DNA TGTGCCACCAGTGATGATCGGGGGACAGATACGCAGTATTTT.

This chain uses TRBV12-3 or TRBV12-4 with TRBJ2-7; 7 nucleotides align to TRBD1. The CDR3 sequence is 15 residues long. V shed 7 bases and J 1 base; nucleotides not matched to a gene: 10. The CDR3 here is CASNLDRSSSYEQYF. For the CDR3, the DNA is TGTGCCAGCAATCTGGACAGGTCCAGTTCCTACGAGCAGTACTTC.

A word on this clonotype: This may stem from a read error, because a much larger clone lies one nucleotide away. The chain carries TRBV7-9 and TRBJ2-1, with 8 positions matching TRBD2. The CDR3 consists of 14 residues. Per the germline V gene, CDR1 is SEHNR and CDR2 is FQNEAQ (reference sequence). The CDR3 protein is CASKLAEPYNEQLF. DNA for the CDR3: TGTGCCAGCAAACTAGCGGAGCCCTACAATGAGCAGTTATTC.

This clonotype was picked up a small number of times. The V gene is TRBV19, the J gene TRBJ2-1; D perhaps matches TRBD1 (6 bases). The CDR3 covers 14 residues. The germline CDR1 and CDR2 sequences are LNHDA and SQIVND (reference sequence). The V and J ends lost 8 bases and 1 base respectively, with 12 bases between them. The CDR3 loop reads CASGRTGSYNEQFF. The CDR3 nucleotides are TGTGCCAGTGGGAGAACAGGGTCCTACAATGAGCAGTTCTTC.

A note on this clonotype: The final CDR3 position lacks the conserved phenylalanine or tryptophan, pointing to a likely read error. CDR3 coding DNA: TGTGCGTGCAGACAGAGCCTCGACACCGGGGAGCTGTTTGTT. It is translated as CACRQSLDTGELFV. V gene TRBV11-1 combines with J gene TRBJ2-2; a weak D match, TRBD1 (5 bases). This CDR3 is 14 amino acids long. From germline, CDR1 is SGHAT and CDR2 FQDESV (reference sequence).

This clonotype has ten or more counts. The J gene is TRBJ2-5, the V gene TRBV5-1, with D hard to call. Germline CDR1 SGHRS, CDR2 YFSETQ. This CDR3 contains 15 residues. The V gene lost 1 base and the J gene lost 7 bases, with 17 bases spanning the gap. The CDR3 loop is CASSLRSVGGRTQYF. The DNA for the CDR3 is TGCGCCAGCAGCTTGAGGTCGGTCGGTGGACGGACCCAGTACTTC.